This entry is about one T cell receptor beta chain. A few counts support this clonotype. The antigen it binds to is not known. Base qualities are not provided; no much larger clone lies one nucleotide away. The sample originates from a study (dated by TCRdb to the mid-2010s). In terms of the full investigation: The origins of HIV persistence were investigated in individuals who naturally controlled HIV infection.

According to the germline V gene, CDR1 reads SQVTM and CDR2 reads ANQGSEA. V loses 6 bases of germline sequence and J loses 0 bases, and the interval between the two ends is 14 bases. From the cysteine through the phenylalanine, the CDR3 covers 15 amino acids. Only the CDR3 DNA is retained, 45 bases long and in frame from the first base. Library creation used 5' RACE. The instrument given in TCRdb is Illumina HiSeq 2000. Using fastp at Q25 and MiXCR, TCRdb reprocessed the public reads and kept productive beta chains. Here each entry gathers all rows of one CDR3 protein and keeps the most common genes and DNA. A total of about 3,000 distinct CDR3 sequences appear in this sample, about 7% of them only once. The top ten constitute 6.5% of the sample.

Here the chain combines TRBV29-1 and TRBJ1-4, with the D gene not confidently named. The specimen was total memory T cells from blood PBMCs. What this sample's cell subset or site label stands for: transitional memory CD4+ T cells. The TCR sequence derives from a female donor with HIV. The DNA sequence is TGCAGCGTGCGACGGTTTGCTGCAACTAATGAAAAACTGTTTTTT. Translated, this is CSVRRFAATNEKLFF.